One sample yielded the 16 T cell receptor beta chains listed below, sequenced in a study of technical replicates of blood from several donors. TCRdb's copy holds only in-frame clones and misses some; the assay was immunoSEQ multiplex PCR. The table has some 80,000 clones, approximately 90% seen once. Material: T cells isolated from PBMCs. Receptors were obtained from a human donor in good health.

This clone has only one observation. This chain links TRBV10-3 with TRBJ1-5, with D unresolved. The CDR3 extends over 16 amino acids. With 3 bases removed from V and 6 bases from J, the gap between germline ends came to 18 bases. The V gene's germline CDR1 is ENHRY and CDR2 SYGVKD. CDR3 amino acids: CAISDADTTWRQPQHF. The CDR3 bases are TGTGCCATCAGTGACGCGGATACGACCTGGCGTCAGCCCCAGCATTTT.

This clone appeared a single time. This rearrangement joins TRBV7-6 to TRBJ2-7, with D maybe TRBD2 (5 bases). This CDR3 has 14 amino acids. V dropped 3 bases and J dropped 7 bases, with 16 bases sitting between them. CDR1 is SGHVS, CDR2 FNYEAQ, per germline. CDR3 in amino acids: CASSFNPRTGEQYF. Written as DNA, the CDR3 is TGTGCCAGCAGCTTTAACCCTAGGACGGGAGAGCAGTACTTC.

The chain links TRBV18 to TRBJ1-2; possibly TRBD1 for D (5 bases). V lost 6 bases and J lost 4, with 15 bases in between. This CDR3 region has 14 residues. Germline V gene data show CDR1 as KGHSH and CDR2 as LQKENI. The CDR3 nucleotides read TGTGCCAGCTCCGACGCAGCACAGGCCTATGGCTACACCTTC. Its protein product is CASSDAAQAYGYTF.

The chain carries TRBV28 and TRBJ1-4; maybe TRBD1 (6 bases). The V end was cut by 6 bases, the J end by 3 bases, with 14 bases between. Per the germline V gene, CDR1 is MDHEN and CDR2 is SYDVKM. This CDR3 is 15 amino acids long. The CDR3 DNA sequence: TGTGCCAGCAGCCTCCACGAGGGGGCTAATGAAAAACTGTTTTTT. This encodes CASSLHEGANEKLFF.

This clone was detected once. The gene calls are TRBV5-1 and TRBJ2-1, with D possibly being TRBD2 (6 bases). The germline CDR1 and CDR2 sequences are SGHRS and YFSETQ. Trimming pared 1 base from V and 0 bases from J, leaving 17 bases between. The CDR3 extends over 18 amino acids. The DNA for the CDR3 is TGCGCCAGCAGCTTGTTCTTTCGTGCGGGGAGCTCCTACAATGAGCAGTTCTTC. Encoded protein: CASSLFFRAGSSYNEQFF.

CDR3 protein: CASRRLGRPGELFF. DNA of the CDR3: TGTGCCAGCAGACGCCTTGGGCGACCCGGGGAGCTGTTTTTT. The chain uses TRBV6-5 and TRBJ2-2; D uncertain. The V and J ends lost 6 bases and 6 bases respectively, with 14 bases between them. The CDR3 covers 14 residues. CDR1 is MNHEY, CDR2 SVGAGI, per germline.

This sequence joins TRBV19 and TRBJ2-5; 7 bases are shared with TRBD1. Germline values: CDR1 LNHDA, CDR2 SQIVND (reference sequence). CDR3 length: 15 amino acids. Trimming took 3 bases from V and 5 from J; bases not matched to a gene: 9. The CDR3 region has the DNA TGTGCCAGTAGTATCGACAGGGTCCCGGGGGAGACCCAGTACTTC. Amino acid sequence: CASSIDRVPGETQYF.

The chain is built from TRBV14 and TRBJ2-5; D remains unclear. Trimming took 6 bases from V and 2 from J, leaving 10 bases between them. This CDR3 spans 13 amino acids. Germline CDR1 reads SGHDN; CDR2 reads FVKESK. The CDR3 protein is CASSEYGQETQYF. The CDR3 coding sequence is TGTGCCAGCAGTGAATACGGGCAAGAGACCCAGTACTTC.

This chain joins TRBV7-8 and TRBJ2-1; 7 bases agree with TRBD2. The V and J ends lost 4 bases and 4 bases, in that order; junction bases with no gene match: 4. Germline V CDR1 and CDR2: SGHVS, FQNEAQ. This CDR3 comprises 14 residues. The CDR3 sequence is CASSSGLPYNEQFF. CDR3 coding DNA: TGTGCCAGCAGCTCGGGACTACCTTACAATGAGCAGTTCTTC.

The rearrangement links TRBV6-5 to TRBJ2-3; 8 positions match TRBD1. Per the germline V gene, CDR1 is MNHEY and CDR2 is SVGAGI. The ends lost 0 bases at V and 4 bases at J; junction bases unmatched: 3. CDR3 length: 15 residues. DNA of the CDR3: TGTGCCAGCAGTTACTCGGACAGGGCATCAGATACGCAGTATTTT. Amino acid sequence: CASSYSDRASDTQYF.

In DNA form, the CDR3 reads TGCGCCAGCAGCCCCAGGCGGGAGGGCGAGCAGTACTTC. Translated, it gives CASSPRREGEQYF. The genes are TRBV5-1 and TRBJ2-7; TRBD2 matches at 9 bases. Germline V CDR1 and CDR2: SGHRS, YFSETQ. This CDR3 spans 13 amino acids. V dropped 4 bases and J dropped 6; count of bases not matched to a gene: 5. The variable domain in full, completed from reference TRBV5-1 and TRBJ2-7, reads KAGVTQTPRYLIKTRGQQVTLSCSPISGHRSVSWYQQTPGQGLQFLFEYFSETQRNKGNFPGRFSGRQFSNSRSEMNVSTLELGDSALYLCASSPRREGEQYFGPGTRLTVT.

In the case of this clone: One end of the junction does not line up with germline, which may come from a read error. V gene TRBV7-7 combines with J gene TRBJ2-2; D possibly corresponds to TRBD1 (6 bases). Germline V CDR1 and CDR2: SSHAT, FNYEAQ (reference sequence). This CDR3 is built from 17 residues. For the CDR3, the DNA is TGTGCTAGCAGCCCACAGGGCTTTACGGCTTACACCGGGGAGCTGTTTTTT. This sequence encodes CASSPQGFTAYTGELFF.

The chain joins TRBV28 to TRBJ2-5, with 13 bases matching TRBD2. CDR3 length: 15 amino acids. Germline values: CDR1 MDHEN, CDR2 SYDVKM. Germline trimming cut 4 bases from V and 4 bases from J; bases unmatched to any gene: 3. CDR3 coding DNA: TGTGCCAGCAGTTCTACTAGCGGGGGGGTAGAGACCCAGTACTTC. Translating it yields CASSSTSGGVETQYF.

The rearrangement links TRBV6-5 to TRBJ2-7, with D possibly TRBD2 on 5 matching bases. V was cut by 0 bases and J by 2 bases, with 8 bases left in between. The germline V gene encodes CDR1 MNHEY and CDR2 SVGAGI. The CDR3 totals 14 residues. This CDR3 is CASSYSSGPYEQYF. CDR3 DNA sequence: TGTGCCAGCAGTTACTCCAGCGGACCCTACGAGCAGTACTTC.

The CDR3 DNA reads as TGCGCCAGCAGCCTGGACAGAGTCTATGGCTACACCTTC. This sequence encodes CASSLDRVYGYTF. This chain uses TRBV5-1 with TRBJ1-2; TRBD1 is a possible D gene (6 bases). CDR1 and CDR2 (germline): SGHRS, YFSETQ. The CDR3 is 13 residues long. Deletions cut 4 bases from V and 4 bases from J, with 11 bases between.

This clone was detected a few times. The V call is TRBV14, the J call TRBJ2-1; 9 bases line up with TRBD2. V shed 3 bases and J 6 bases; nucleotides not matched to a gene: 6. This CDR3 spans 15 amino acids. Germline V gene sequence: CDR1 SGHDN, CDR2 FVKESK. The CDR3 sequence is CASSQAGGRGNEQFF. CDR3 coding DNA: TGTGCCAGCAGCCAGGCGGGAGGGCGGGGCAATGAGCAGTTCTTC.